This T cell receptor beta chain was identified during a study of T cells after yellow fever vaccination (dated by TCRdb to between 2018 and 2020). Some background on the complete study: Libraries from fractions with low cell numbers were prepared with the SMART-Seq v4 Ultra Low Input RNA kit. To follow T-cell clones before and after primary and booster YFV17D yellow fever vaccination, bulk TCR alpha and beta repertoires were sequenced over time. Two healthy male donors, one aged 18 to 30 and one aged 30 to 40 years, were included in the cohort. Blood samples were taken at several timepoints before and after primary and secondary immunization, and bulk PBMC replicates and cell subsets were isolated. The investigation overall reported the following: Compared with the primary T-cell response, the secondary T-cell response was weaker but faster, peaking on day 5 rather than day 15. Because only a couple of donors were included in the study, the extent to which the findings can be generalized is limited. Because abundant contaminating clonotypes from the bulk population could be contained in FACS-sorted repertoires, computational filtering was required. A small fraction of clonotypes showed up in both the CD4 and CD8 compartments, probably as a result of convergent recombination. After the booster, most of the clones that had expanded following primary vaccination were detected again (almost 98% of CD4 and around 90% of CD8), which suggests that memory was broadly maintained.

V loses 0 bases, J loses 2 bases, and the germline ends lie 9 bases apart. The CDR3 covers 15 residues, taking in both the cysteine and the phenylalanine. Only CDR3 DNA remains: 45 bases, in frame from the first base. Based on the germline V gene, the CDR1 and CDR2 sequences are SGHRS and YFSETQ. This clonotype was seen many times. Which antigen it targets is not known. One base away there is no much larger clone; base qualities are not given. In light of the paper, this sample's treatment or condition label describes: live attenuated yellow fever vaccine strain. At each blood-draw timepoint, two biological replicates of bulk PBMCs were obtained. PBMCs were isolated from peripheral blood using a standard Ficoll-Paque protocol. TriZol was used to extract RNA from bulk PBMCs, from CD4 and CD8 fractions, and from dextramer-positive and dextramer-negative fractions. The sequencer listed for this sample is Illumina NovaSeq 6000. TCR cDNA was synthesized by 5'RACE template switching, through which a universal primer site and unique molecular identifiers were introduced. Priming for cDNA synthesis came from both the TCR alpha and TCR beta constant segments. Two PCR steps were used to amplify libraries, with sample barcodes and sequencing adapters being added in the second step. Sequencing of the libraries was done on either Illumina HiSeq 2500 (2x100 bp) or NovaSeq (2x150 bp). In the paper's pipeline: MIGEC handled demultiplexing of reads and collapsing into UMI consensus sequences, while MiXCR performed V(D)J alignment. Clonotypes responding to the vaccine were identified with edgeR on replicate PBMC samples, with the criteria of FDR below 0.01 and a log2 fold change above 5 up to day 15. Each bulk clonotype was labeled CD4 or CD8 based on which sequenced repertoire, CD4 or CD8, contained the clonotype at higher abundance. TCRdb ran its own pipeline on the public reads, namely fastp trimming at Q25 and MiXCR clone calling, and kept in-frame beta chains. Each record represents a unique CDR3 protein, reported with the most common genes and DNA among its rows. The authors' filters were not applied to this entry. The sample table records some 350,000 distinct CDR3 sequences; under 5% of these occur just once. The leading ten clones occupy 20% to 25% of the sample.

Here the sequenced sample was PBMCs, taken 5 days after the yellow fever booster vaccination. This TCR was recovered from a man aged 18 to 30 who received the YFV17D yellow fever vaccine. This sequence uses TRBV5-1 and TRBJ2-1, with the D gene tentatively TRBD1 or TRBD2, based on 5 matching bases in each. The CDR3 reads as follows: CASSLVGGTYNEQFF. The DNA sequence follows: TGCGCCAGCAGCTTGGTTGGGGGTACCTACAATGAGCAGTTCTTC.